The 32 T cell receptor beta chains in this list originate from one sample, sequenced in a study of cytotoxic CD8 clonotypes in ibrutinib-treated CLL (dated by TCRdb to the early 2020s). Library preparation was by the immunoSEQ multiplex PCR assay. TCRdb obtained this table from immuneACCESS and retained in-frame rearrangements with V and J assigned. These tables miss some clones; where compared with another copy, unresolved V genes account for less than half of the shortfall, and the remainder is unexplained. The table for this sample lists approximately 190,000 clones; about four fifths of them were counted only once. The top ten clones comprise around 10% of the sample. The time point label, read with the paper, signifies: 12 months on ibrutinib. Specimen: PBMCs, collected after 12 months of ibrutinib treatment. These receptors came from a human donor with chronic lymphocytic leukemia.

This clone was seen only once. This CDR3 is CASSAGANIQYF. The CDR3 bases are TGTGCCAGCAGTGCAGGGGCAAACATTCAGTACTTC. The genes are TRBV6-5 and TRBJ2-4, with D tentatively TRBD1 (6 bases). V was pared by 5 bases and J by 6 bases, with 8 bases between. This CDR3 has 12 residues. Germline V CDR1 and CDR2: MNHEY, SVGAGI.

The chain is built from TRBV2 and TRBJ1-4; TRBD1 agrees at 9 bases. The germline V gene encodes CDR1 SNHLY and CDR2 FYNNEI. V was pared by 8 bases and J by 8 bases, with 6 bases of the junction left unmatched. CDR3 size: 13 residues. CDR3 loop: CASLQGAGEKLFF. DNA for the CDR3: TGTGCCAGCCTACAGGGGGCCGGGGAAAAACTGTTTTTT.

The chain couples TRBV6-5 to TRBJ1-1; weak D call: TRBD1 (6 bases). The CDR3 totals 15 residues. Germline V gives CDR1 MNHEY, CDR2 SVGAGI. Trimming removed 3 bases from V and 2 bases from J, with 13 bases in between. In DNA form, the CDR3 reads TGTGCCAGCAGTTATCGGCAGGGGATAAACACTGAAGCTTTCTTT. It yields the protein CASSYRQGINTEAFF.

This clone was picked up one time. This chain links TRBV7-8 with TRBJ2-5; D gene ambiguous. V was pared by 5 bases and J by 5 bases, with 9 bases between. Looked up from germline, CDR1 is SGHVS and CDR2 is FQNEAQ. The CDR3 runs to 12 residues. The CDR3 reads CASSPLWETQYF. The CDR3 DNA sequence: TGTGCCAGCAGCCCCCTTTGGGAGACCCAGTACTTC.

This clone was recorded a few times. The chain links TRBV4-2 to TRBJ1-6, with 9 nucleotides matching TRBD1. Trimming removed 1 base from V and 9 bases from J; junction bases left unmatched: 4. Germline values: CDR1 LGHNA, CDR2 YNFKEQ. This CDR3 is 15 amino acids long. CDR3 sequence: CASSQGDREASPLHF. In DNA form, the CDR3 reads TGTGCCAGCAGCCAAGGGGACAGGGAGGCTTCACCCCTCCACTTT.

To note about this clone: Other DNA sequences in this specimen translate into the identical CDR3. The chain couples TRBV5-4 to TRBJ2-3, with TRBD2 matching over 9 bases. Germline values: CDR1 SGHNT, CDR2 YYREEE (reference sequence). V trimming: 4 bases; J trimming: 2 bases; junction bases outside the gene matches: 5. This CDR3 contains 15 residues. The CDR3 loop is CASSPSGRLTDTQYF. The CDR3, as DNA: TGTGCCAGCAGCCCAAGCGGGAGGCTCACAGATACGCAGTATTTT.

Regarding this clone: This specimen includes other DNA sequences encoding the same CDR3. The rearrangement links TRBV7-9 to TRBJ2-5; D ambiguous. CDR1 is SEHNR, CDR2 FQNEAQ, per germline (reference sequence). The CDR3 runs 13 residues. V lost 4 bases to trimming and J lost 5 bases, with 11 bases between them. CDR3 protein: CASSYHTDETQYF. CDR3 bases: TGTGCCAGCAGCTATCATACGGATGAGACCCAGTACTTC.

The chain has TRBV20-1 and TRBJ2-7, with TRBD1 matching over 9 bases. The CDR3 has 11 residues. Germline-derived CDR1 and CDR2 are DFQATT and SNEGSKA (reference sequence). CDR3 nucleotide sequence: TGCAGCCCGGGACAGGGTAACGAGCAGTACTTC. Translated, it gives CSPGQGNEQYF.

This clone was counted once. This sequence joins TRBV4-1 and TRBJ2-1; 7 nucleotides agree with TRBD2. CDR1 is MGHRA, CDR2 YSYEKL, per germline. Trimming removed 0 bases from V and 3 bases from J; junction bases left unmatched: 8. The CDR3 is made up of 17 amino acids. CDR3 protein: CASSQEGWGLYYNEQFF. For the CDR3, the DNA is TGCGCCAGCAGCCAAGAAGGGTGGGGACTATACTACAATGAGCAGTTCTTC.

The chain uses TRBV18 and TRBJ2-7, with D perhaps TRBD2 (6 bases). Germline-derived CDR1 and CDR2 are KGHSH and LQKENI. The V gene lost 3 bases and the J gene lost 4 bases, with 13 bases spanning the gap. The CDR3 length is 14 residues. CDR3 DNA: TGTGCCAGCTCACCCCGGTCAGGACTATACGAGCAGTACTTC. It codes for CASSPRSGLYEQYF.

CDR3 region: CASSEPGVHPGANVLTF. The CDR3 region has the DNA TGTGCCAGCAGTGAACCAGGTGTCCACCCTGGGGCCAACGTCCTGACTTTC. V is TRBV6-1 and J is TRBJ2-6; no clear D gene. CDR1 MNHNS and CDR2 SASEGT come from the germline V gene. V lost 2 bases and J 2 bases, leaving 13 bases between the germline ends. The CDR3 consists of 17 residues.

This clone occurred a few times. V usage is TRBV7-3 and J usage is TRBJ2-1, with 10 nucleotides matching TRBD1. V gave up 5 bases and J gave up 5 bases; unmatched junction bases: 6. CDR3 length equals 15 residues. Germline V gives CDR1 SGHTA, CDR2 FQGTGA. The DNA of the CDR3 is TGTGCCAGCAGCGATAGACAGGGGGCCCACAATGAGCAGTTCTTC. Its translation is CASSDRQGAHNEQFF.

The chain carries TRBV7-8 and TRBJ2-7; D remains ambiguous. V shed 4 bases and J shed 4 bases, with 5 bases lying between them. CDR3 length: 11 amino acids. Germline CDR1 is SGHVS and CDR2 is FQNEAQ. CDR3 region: CASSSRYEQYF. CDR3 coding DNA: TGTGCCAGCAGCTCTAGGTACGAGCAGTACTTC.

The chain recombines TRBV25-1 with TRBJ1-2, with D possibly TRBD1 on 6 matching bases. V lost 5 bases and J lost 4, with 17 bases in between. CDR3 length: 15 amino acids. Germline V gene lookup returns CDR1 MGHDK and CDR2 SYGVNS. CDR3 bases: TGTGCCAGCAGTTTTCCAGGGGCAAACCTCTATGGCTACACCTTC. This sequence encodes CASSFPGANLYGYTF.

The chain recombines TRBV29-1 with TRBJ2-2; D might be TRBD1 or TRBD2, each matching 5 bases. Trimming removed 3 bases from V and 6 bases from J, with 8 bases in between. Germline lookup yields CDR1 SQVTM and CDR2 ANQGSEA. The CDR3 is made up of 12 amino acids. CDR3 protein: CSVEQGPGELFF. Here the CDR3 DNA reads TGCAGCGTTGAGCAGGGACCCGGGGAGCTGTTTTTT.

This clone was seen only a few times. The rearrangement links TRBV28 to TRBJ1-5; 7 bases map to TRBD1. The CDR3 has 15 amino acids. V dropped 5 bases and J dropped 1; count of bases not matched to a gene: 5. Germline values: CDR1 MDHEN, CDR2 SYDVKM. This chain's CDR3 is CASSTGARSNQPQHF. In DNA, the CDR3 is TGTGCCAGCAGTACAGGGGCCCGAAGCAATCAGCCCCAGCATTTT.

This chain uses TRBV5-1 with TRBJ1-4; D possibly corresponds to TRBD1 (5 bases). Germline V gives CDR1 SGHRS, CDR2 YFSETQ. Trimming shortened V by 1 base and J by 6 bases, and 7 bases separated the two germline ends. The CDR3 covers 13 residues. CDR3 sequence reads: CASSLQGDEKLFF. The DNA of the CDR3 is TGCGCCAGCAGCTTGCAGGGTGATGAAAAACTGTTTTTT.

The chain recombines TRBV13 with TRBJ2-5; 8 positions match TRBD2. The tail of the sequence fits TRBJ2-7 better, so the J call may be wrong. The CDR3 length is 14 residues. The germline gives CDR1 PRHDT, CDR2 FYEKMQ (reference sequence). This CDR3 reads CASRGTGGPGEQYF. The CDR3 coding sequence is TGTGCCAGCAGGGGGACGGGAGGGCCCGGCGAGCAGTACTTC.

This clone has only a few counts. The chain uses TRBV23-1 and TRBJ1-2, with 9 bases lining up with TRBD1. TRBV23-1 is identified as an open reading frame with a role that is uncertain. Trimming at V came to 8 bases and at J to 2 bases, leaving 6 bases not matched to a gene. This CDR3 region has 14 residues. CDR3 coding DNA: TGCGCCAGCCCCGGGACAGGGTCGAACTATGGCTACACCTTC. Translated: CASPGTGSNYGYTF.

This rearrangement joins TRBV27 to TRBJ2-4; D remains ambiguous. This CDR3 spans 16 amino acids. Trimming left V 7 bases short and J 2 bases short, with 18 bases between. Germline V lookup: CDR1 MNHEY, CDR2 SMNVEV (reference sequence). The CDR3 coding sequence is TGTGCCAGCACCCCGGCGGCCTCCGAGACCAAAAACATTCAGTACTTC. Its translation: CASTPAASETKNIQYF.

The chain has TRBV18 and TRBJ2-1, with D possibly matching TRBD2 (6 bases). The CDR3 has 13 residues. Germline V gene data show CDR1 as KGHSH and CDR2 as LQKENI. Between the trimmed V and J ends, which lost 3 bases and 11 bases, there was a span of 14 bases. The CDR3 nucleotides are TGTGCCAGCTCACCCCCGGGGGAGGCCCAGCAGTTCTTC. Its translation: CASSPPGEAQQFF.

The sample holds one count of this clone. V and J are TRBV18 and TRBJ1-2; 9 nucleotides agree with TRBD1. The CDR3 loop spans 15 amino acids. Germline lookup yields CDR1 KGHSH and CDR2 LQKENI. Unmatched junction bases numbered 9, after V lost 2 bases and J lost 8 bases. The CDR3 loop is CASSPGGDRVNGYTF. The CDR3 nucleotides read TGTGCCAGCTCACCAGGTGGGGACAGGGTTAACGGCTACACCTTC.

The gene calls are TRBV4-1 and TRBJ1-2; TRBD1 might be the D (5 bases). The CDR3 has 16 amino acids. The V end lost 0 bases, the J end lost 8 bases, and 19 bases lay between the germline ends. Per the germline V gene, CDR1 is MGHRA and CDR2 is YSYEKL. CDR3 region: CASSQDRVVLPDGYTF. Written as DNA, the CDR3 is TGCGCCAGCAGCCAAGACAGGGTCGTCCTCCCTGACGGCTACACCTTC.

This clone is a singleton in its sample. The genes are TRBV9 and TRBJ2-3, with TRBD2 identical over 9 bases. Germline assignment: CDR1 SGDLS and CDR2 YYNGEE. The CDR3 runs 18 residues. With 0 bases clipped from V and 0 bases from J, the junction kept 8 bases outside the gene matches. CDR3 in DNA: TGTGCCAGCAGCGTAGGGGCGTTAGCGGGGGCGAGCACAGATACGCAGTATTTT. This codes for CASSVGALAGASTDTQYF.

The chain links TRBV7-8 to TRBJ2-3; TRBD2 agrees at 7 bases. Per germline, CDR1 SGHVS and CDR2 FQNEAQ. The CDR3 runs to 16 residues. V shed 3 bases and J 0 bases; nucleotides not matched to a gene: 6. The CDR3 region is CASSFRAGLSTDTQYF. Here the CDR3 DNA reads TGTGCCAGCAGCTTCCGAGCGGGGCTTAGCACAGATACGCAGTATTTT.

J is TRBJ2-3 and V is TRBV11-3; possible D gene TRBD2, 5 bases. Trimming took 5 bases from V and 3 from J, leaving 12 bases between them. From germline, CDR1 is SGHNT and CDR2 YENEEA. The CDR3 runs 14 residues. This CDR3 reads CASSGGGGTDTQYF. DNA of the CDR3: TGTGCCAGCAGCGGCGGTGGCGGGACAGATACGCAGTATTTT.

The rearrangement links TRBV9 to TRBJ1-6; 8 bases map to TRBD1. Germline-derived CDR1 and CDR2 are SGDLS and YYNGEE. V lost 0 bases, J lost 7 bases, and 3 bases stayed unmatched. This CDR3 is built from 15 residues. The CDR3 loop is CASSVDRGKNSPLHF. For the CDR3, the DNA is TGTGCCAGCAGCGTAGACAGGGGGAAGAATTCACCCCTCCACTTT.

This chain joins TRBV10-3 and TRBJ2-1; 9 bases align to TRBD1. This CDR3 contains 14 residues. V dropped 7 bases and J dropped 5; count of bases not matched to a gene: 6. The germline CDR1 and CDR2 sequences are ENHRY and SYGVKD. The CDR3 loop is CAINKDRGHNEQFF. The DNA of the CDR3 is TGTGCCATCAACAAGGACAGGGGACACAATGAGCAGTTCTTC.

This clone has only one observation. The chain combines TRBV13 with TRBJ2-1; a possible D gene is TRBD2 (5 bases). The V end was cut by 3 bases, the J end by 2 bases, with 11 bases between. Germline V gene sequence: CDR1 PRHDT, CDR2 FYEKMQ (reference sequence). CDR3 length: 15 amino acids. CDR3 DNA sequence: TGTGCCAGCAGCTTCACTAGACTACCCTACAATGAGCAGTTCTTC. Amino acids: CASSFTRLPYNEQFF.

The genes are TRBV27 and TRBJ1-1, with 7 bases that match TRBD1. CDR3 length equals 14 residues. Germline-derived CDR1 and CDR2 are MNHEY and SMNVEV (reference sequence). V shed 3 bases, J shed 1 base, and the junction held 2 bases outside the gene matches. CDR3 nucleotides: TGTGCCAGCAGTTTGTACAGGGGGAACACTGAAGCTTTCTTT. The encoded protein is CASSLYRGNTEAFF.

CDR3 bases: TGTGCCAGCAGCTTGGACCAGAACACCATATATTTT. Amino acid sequence: CASSLDQNTIYF. The chain links TRBV5-4 to TRBJ1-3; D ambiguous. The germline V gene has CDR1 SGHNT and CDR2 YYREEE (reference sequence). The CDR3 is 12 amino acids. With 0 bases removed from V and 7 bases from J, the gap between germline ends came to 5 bases.

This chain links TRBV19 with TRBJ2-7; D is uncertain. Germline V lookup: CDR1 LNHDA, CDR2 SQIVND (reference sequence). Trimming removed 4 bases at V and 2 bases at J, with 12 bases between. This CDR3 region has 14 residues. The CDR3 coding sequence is TGTGCCAGTAGTACCCGGGTACCTCCCTACGAGCAGTACTTC. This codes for CASSTRVPPYEQYF.